A selection of T cell receptor beta chains follows, all from one sample in a study of cytomegalovirus exposure and HLA in healthy donors. TCRdb's table, derived via immunoSEQ multiplex PCR, lists solely in-frame clones and lacks some. The sample yields 70,000 or so clones, of which the top ten take up approximately 2.4%. Source material: PBMCs. The receptors were gathered from a female donor in good health and CMV-seropositive. CDR3s include the opening cysteine and the closing phenylalanine or tryptophan. D genes are given only for firm matches.

cdr3_nt cdr3_aa j_call cdr3_length d_call v_call
TGCGCCAGCAGCTTGGACAGGGGGTCCGGGGAGCTGTTTTTT CASSLDRGSGELFF TRBJ2-2 14 TRBD1 TRBV5-1
TGTGCCAGCGGCCCTACAGGGAGATTCTACGAGCAGTACTTC CASGPTGRFYEQYF TRBJ2-7 14 NA TRBV28
TGCGCCAGCAGCCAAGAACAGAGTAACTATGGCTACACCTTC CASSQEQSNYGYTF TRBJ1-2 14 NA TRBV4-1
TGTGCCATCAGCGTGCAGGGTTCGGACACTGAAGCTTTCTTT CAISVQGSDTEAFF TRBJ1-1 14 NA TRBV10-3
TGTGCCAGCAGCTTAGGTCGACAGGGAAATGGCTACACCTTC CASSLGRQGNGYTF TRBJ1-2 14 TRBD1 TRBV7-2
TGTGCCAGCAGCAACCAACTAGGCGGTAGCTCCTACAATGAGCAGTTCTTC CASSNQLGGSSYNEQFF TRBJ2-1 17 NA TRBV4-2
TGTGCCAGCAGTGACTCGAGCCTACCCAATGAGCAGTTCTTC CASSDSSLPNEQFF TRBJ2-1 14 NA TRBV6-4
TGTGCCAGCAGCCCTTCGTCTGGGGCCAACGTCCTGACTTTC CASSPSSGANVLTF TRBJ2-6 14 NA TRBV28
TGTGCCACCAGCGAACCGGAGAACAATGAGCAGTTCTTC CATSEPENNEQFF TRBJ2-1 13 NA TRBV15
TGTGCCTGGAGTGCCGGGACACCCGCCTACGAGCAGTACTTC CAWSAGTPAYEQYF TRBJ2-7 14 NA TRBV30
TGTGCTAGTGGGTCGGGACTAGTCGCCCCGGATTTT CASGSGLVAPDF TRBJ2-3 12 TRBD2 TRBV12-5
TGCGCCAGCAGCATAGGGACAGGGACCTCCTACGAGCAGTACTTC CASSIGTGTSYEQYF TRBJ2-7 15 TRBD1 TRBV5-1
TGTGCCAGCAGCCCTACGGACTCCTATGGCTACACCTTC CASSPTDSYGYTF TRBJ1-2 13 NA TRBV11-2
TGTGCCAGCAGTCGGCAGGGGTACTCTGGAAACACCATATATTTT CASSRQGYSGNTIYF TRBJ1-3 15 NA TRBV28
TGTGCCTGCCCGGCCGGGACAGGGGTCAGTGGGGAGCAGTTCTTC CACPAGTGVSGEQFF TRBJ2-1 15 TRBD1 TRBV30
TGTGCCAGCAGTAGGAGTTCAACTAATGAAAAACTGTTTTTT CASSRSSTNEKLFF TRBJ1-4 14 NA TRBV2
TGCGCCAGCAGCCAAGAGAACGGAGCTCACACAGATACGCAGTATTTT CASSQENGAHTDTQYF TRBJ2-3 16 NA TRBV4-3
TGTGCCAGCAGCCATGACAGGGGAAACTGGGAAGCTTTCTTT CASSHDRGNWEAFF TRBJ1-1 14 TRBD1 TRBV6-6
TGTGCCTGGAGGACAGGGGTACCCTACAATGAGCAGTTCTTC CAWRTGVPYNEQFF TRBJ2-1 14 TRBD1 TRBV30
TGTGCCAGCAGCTTGGGGGGGACAGAGGTTAACTATGGCTACACCTTC CASSLGGTEVNYGYTF TRBJ1-2 16 TRBD1 TRBV5-6
TGTGCCAGCACGGGAGGGTTCCGTAATTCACCCCTCCACTTT CASTGGFRNSPLHF TRBJ1-6 14 NA TRBV7-6
TGTGCCAGTAGTGCAGCCGGGACAGGGGGCTACGAGCAGTACTTC CASSAAGTGGYEQYF TRBJ2-7 15 TRBD1 TRBV19
TGTGCCAGCTCACCTAGACAGGGGAACACTGAAGCTTTCTTT CASSPRQGNTEAFF TRBJ1-1 14 TRBD1 TRBV18
TGTGCCGGGAGTGTACAAGGGAGGGACACCGGGGAGCTGTTTTTT CAGSVQGRDTGELFF TRBJ2-2 15 TRBD2 TRBV30
TGTGCCAGCAGCCAAGAATACACCGAAGAGACCCAGTACTTC CASSQEYTEETQYF TRBJ2-5 14 NA TRBV14
TGTGCCAGCAGCCTCGGGCTAGCTGCTAGCTCCTACGAGCAGTACTTC CASSLGLAASSYEQYF TRBJ2-7 16 NA TRBV9
TGTGCCAGCAGCAACGGTACCTACAATGAGCAGTTCTTC CASSNGTYNEQFF TRBJ2-1 13 NA TRBV25-1
TGTGCCAGCAGCTTAGGGCCCCTCAACAGGGCCGGCGAGAGAGGCTACACCTTC CASSLGPLNRAGERGYTF TRBJ1-2 18 NA TRBV11-2
TGTGCCAGTAGTATTTTGGGACAGGACACAGATACGCAGTATTTT CASSILGQDTDTQYF TRBJ2-3 15 TRBD1 TRBV19
TGTGCCAGCAGTGACCGGGGTTTTGGCTATGGCTACACCTTC CASSDRGFGYGYTF TRBJ1-2 14 NA TRBV2
TGCGCCAGCAGCACCCAGGGGGACACTGAAGCTTTCTTT CASSTQGDTEAFF TRBJ1-1 13 TRBD1 TRBV5-1
TGTGCCAGCAGTTCAATGGGCCCCGAGACAGGGCTTTCCTACGAGCAGTACTTC CASSSMGPETGLSYEQYF TRBJ2-7 18 TRBD1 TRBV27
TGTGCCAGCAGTTTAATTCAAGAGACCCAGTACTTC CASSLIQETQYF TRBJ2-5 12 NA TRBV2
TGTGCCTGGAGTGTGCAGGTGGACAACATATATTTT CAWSVQVDNIYF TRBJ1-3 12 NA TRBV30
TGTGCCAGCTCACAACAGGGGGCATATGGCTACACCTTC CASSQQGAYGYTF TRBJ1-2 13 TRBD1 TRBV18
TGTGCCAGCAGTTTTCAGGGGGCGATCTATGGCTACACCTTC CASSFQGAIYGYTF TRBJ1-2 14 TRBD1 TRBV28
TGTGCCAGCAGCGTAGGACTAGCGGAAGAGACCCAGTACTTC CASSVGLAEETQYF TRBJ2-5 14 TRBD2 TRBV9
TGTGCCAGCGCCCGGGAAAGAGATATACATGGCTACACCTTC CASARERDIHGYTF TRBJ1-2 14 NA TRBV6-5
TGCGCCAGCAGCCAAGGCCCACTAGCGCGGGAGCAGTTCTTC CASSQGPLAREQFF TRBJ2-1 14 TRBD2 TRBV4-1
TGTGCCAGCAGTTTCCCGAGTGCTAATGAAAAACTGTTTTTT CASSFPSANEKLFF TRBJ1-4 14 NA TRBV28
TGTGCCAGCAGCACACAGGGACCCTATGGCTACACCTTC CASSTQGPYGYTF TRBJ1-2 13 NA TRBV7-8
TGCGCCAGCAGCCAACCCGGGGGGGGGCACACCGGGGAGCTGTTTTTT CASSQPGGGHTGELFF TRBJ2-2 16 TRBD2 TRBV4-1
TGTGCCAGCCAGCATGAGCAGGGCAATCAGCCCCAGCATTTT CASQHEQGNQPQHF TRBJ1-5 14 NA TRBV6-1
TGTGCCAGCAGACCCAATAGCGGGAGCAATGAGCAGTTCTTC CASRPNSGSNEQFF TRBJ2-1 14 TRBD2 TRBV9
TGTGCCAGCAGTTTCTTCGGTGCAGGGCCCGCAGATACGCAGTATTTT CASSFFGAGPADTQYF TRBJ2-3 16 NA TRBV27
TGCGCCAGCAGCCCAGGGACAGGGCCTCAGCAGTACTTC CASSPGTGPQQYF TRBJ2-7 13 TRBD1 TRBV5-1
TGTGCCAGCAGCTTAACAGGGGCAGAGACCCAGTACTTC CASSLTGAETQYF TRBJ2-5 13 TRBD1 TRBV7-2
TGTGCCAGCAGCGTAGTGAAGGGTAGCGGGAGGGCCTCCTACAATGAGCAGTTCTTC CASSVVKGSGRASYNEQFF TRBJ2-1 19 TRBD2 TRBV9
TGTGCCAGCAGTTACACTAGCGGGAGCTCCTACGAGCAGTACTTC CASSYTSGSSYEQYF TRBJ2-7 15 TRBD2 TRBV6-5
TGTGCCAGCAGCTCCAGGGGGAACACTGAAGCTTTCTTT CASSSRGNTEAFF TRBJ1-1 13 NA TRBV11-2
TGTGCCAGCAGTTACGGCGGGGTGAGCACAGATACGCAGTATTTT CASSYGGVSTDTQYF TRBJ2-3 15 NA TRBV6-5
TGTGCCATCAGCCAGGAGGACAGGCGGAACTATGGCTACACCTTC CAISQEDRRNYGYTF TRBJ1-2 15 TRBD1 TRBV10-3
TGTGCCAGCAGTTATGATTATCAGGGGACCACTGAAGCTTTCTTT CASSYDYQGTTEAFF TRBJ1-1 15 NA TRBV6-5